Each of the 23 T cell receptor beta chains below was sequenced from the same sample in a study of Graves' ophthalmopathy and Graves' hyperthyroidism. Amplified material comprised TCR beta CDR3 regions derived from RNA transcripts. The first-round RT-PCR employed HTBI primers together with the Qiagen OneStep RT-PCR kit. A multiplex PCR was then performed as the second round. A single record per CDR3 protein comes from TCRdb applying MiXCR to the multiplex PCR reads. In the table there are some 350,000 distinct CDR3 sequences, approximately 18% of which are singletons. Sequencing input: peripheral blood. These receptors were taken from an adult woman with stable Graves' hyperthyroidism.

In this sample, this clonotype turned up many times. The V and J genes are TRBV27 and TRBJ1-1; 7 bases map to TRBD1. Trimming took 5 bases from V and 4 from J; bases not matched to a gene: 7. This CDR3 spans 14 amino acids. Germline assignment: CDR1 MNHEY and CDR2 SMNVEV (reference sequence). This chain's CDR3 is CASSVEQGPTEAFF. The CDR3 DNA is TGTGCCAGCAGTGTCGAACAGGGGCCCACTGAAGCTTTCTTT.

This clonotype was observed at least ten times. The chain employs TRBV27 and TRBJ1-6; 8 nucleotides match TRBD1. V shed 6 bases and J 5 bases; nucleotides not matched to a gene: 9. Looked up from germline, CDR1 is MNHEY and CDR2 is SMNVEV (reference sequence). CDR3 length: 16 residues. Here the CDR3 reads CASRLRATGDNSPLHF. The CDR3, as DNA: TGTGCCAGCAGACTACGGGCGACAGGGGATAATTCACCCCTCCACTTT.

In this sample, this clonotype turned up many times. This chain links TRBV19 with TRBJ1-2, with D unclear. The V and J ends lost 3 bases and 3 bases respectively, with 8 bases between them. From germline, CDR1 is LNHDA and CDR2 SQIVND (reference sequence). The CDR3 is 13 residues long. For the CDR3, the DNA is TGTGCCAGTAGTATCTACAGCTACTATGGCTACACCTTC. It translates to CASSIYSYYGYTF.

As concerns this clonotype: Just one base apart from a much larger clone, this may be a read error. This chain uses TRBV20-1 with TRBJ1-1; D possibly corresponds to TRBD1 (5 bases). Germline V gene lookup returns CDR1 DFQATT and CDR2 SNEGSKA (reference sequence). The CDR3 has 12 amino acids. The CDR3 region has the DNA TGCAGTGCTAGAGATTCAAACAGGCAAGCTTGCTTT. Its translation: CSARDSNRQACF.

This clonotype has ten or more counts. The J gene is TRBJ2-4, the V gene TRBV24-1; the D is unclear. This CDR3 has 13 amino acids. In germline, CDR1 is KGHDR, CDR2 SFDVKD. The V end was cut by 8 bases, the J end by 5 bases, with 12 bases between. The CDR3 reads CATIFASENIQYF. CDR3 nucleotides: TGTGCCACCATTTTCGCCAGCGAAAACATTCAGTACTTC.

The table lists this clonotype with many counts. V is TRBV7-2 and J is TRBJ2-5, with D uncertain. Germline V gives CDR1 SGHTA, CDR2 FQGNSA. The CDR3 covers 11 residues. The V end lost 6 bases, the J end lost 4 bases, and 6 bases lay between the germline ends. CDR3 amino acids: CASRGLETQYF. CDR3 sequence (DNA): TGTGCCAGCAGAGGGTTAGAGACCCAGTACTTC.

V gene TRBV29-1 combines with J gene TRBJ2-7; the D gene is possibly TRBD1 (6 bases). The length of the CDR3 is 13 residues. Trimming pared 7 bases from V and 0 bases from J, leaving 13 bases between. Germline V gene data show CDR1 as SQVTM and CDR2 as ANQGSEA. DNA of the CDR3: TGCAGCGACCGGACAGTCGACTCCTACGAGCAGTACTTC. Translated: CSDRTVDSYEQYF.

The chain joins TRBV28 to TRBJ1-1; 7 bases match TRBD1. There are 16 residues in the CDR3. The V segment lost 4 bases and the J segment 4 bases; nucleotides outside the gene matches: 12. Looked up from germline, CDR1 is MDHEN and CDR2 is SYDVKM. CDR3 loop: CASSSPRGGSGTEAFF. The CDR3 DNA sequence: TGTGCCAGCAGTTCCCCCAGAGGGGGCTCGGGCACTGAAGCTTTCTTT.

The sample holds many counts of this clonotype. J is TRBJ2-7 and V is TRBV6-5; TRBD1 matches at 7 bases. CDR1 is MNHEY, CDR2 SVGAGI, per germline. CDR3 size: 12 residues. J gave up 6 bases and V 6 bases, and 5 bases lay outside the gene matches. The CDR3 DNA reads as TGTGCCAGCAGATTGACAGGGACCGAGCAGTACTTC. Amino acid sequence: CASRLTGTEQYF.

The V call is TRBV5-1, the J call TRBJ2-7; maybe TRBD2 (5 bases). Germline-derived CDR1 and CDR2 are SGHRS and YFSETQ. The germline V and J ends were trimmed by 2 bases and 1 base, with 10 bases remaining between them. The CDR3 is 14 amino acids. The CDR3 here is CASSFFPGSYEQYF. For the CDR3, the DNA is TGCGCCAGCAGCTTTTTTCCGGGGTCCTACGAGCAGTACTTC.

This clonotype was found a few times. This may be a read error: a much more frequent sequence differs by one nucleotide. In nucleotides, the CDR3 is TGTGCCAGCAGCCAATCTATCGACTACGAGCAGTACTTC. The encoded protein is CASSQSIDYEQYF. This sequence joins TRBV3-1 and TRBJ2-7; D ambiguous. CDR3 length equals 13 residues. The germline V and J ends were trimmed by 2 bases and 3 bases, with 8 bases remaining between them. Germline CDR1 LGHDT, CDR2 YNNKEL (reference sequence).

Turning to this clonotype: A junction boundary mismatches the germline segment, possibly from a read error. J is TRBJ2-7 and V is TRBV20-1; D not resolved. Germline-derived CDR1 and CDR2 are DFQATT and SNEGSKA (reference sequence). The CDR3 loop spans 13 amino acids. The CDR3 sequence is CSARKEMGYDQYF. In DNA, the CDR3 is TGCAGTGCTAGAAAAGAGATGGGGTACGATCAGTACTTC.

This clonotype was seen ten or more times. The chain joins TRBV28 to TRBJ2-5; TRBD2 is a possible D gene (5 bases). Germline loops: CDR1 MDHEN, CDR2 SYDVKM. CDR3 length: 14 residues. Trimming cost V 2 bases and J 2 bases, with 9 bases left between them. The CDR3 region has the DNA TGTGCCAGCAGTTTAAACCCGGGGCAAGAGACCCAGTACTTC. Translated, it gives CASSLNPGQETQYF.

This clonotype has ten or more counts. The rearrangement uses TRBV7-2 and TRBJ2-2; no reliable D call. Per the germline V gene, CDR1 is SGHTA and CDR2 is FQGNSA. The germline V and J ends were trimmed by 2 bases and 4 bases, with 11 bases remaining between them. The CDR3 has 15 amino acids. The CDR3 spells CASSLRFAGTGELFF. CDR3 DNA: TGTGCCAGCAGCTTACGTTTCGCAGGCACCGGGGAGCTGTTTTTT.

This clonotype was observed many times. This chain joins TRBV20-1 and TRBJ1-6, with TRBD1 identical over 8 bases. The CDR3 has 14 amino acids. Germline lookup yields CDR1 DFQATT and CDR2 SNEGSKA (reference sequence). V trimming: 3 bases; J trimming: 8 bases; junction bases outside the gene matches: 6. CDR3 coding DNA: TGCAGTGCTAGCCTGGGACAGGAGTATTCACCCCTCCACTTT. Protein: CSASLGQEYSPLHF.

This clonotype was detected many times. The chain links TRBV19 to TRBJ2-7; D perhaps matches TRBD1 (5 bases). V was pared by 4 bases and J by 0 bases, with 7 bases between. The CDR3 is 13 amino acids. Germline values: CDR1 LNHDA, CDR2 SQIVND (reference sequence). Here the CDR3 DNA reads TGTGCCAGTAGTAGGACACCCTCCTACGAGCAGTACTTC. As protein: CASSRTPSYEQYF.

This clonotype was recorded at least ten times. This sequence joins TRBV6-5 and TRBJ2-5, with D unclear. Per the germline V gene, CDR1 is MNHEY and CDR2 is SVGAGI. The CDR3 sequence is 14 residues long. V gave up 0 bases and J gave up 7 bases, with 12 bases separating them. The chain's CDR3 is CASSYSNREGTQYF. The CDR3 coding sequence is TGTGCCAGCAGTTACTCGAATAGGGAAGGGACCCAGTACTTC.

This clonotype was seen at least ten times. The rearrangement joins TRBV20-1 to TRBJ2-2; TRBD2 aligns across 9 bases. The junction had 1 base not matched to a gene; V was cut back by 3 bases and J by 2 bases. Germline V gene lookup returns CDR1 DFQATT and CDR2 SNEGSKA (reference sequence). This CDR3 region has 14 residues. The CDR3 spells CSARLAGNTGELFF. In DNA, the CDR3 is TGCAGTGCTAGGCTAGCGGGAAACACCGGGGAGCTGTTTTTT.

This clonotype was recorded at least ten times. The V and J genes are TRBV7-2 and TRBJ2-5; 8 nucleotides agree with TRBD1. The junction had 2 bases not matched to a gene; V was cut back by 0 bases and J by 5 bases. The CDR3 sequence is 14 residues long. Germline-derived CDR1 and CDR2 are SGHTA and FQGNSA. The CDR3 nucleotides read TGTGCCAGCAGCTTAGCGGGACAGGTGGAGACCCAGTACTTC. It is translated as CASSLAGQVETQYF.

This clonotype was recorded a few times. This chain uses TRBV6-1 with TRBJ2-7; unclear D gene. Per germline, CDR1 MNHNS and CDR2 SASEGT. V lost 3 bases and J 6 bases, leaving 9 bases between the germline ends. The CDR3 contains 12 residues. CDR3: CASSEFSVEQYF. CDR3 coding DNA: TGTGCCAGCAGTGAGTTCAGCGTCGAGCAGTACTTC.

This clonotype was found many times. The DNA of the CDR3 is TGTGCCAGCAGTTACCCGGAGTTTGGAGCTTTCTTT. Its translation is CASSYPEFGAFF. The chain has TRBV6-5 and TRBJ1-1; the D is unclear. Germline V gene data show CDR1 as MNHEY and CDR2 as SVGAGI. V lost 2 bases to trimming and J lost 10 bases, with 11 bases between them. The CDR3 sequence is 12 residues long.

This clonotype was recorded once. A read error is possible here, since a much larger clone lies one base away. The rearrangement uses TRBV7-8 and TRBJ2-2; maybe TRBD2 (6 bases). The CDR3 has 14 amino acids. Germline values: CDR1 SGHVS, CDR2 FQNEAQ. The CDR3, as DNA: TGTGCCAACAGCCCCGCGCCGGGGGCCGGGGAGCTGTTTTTT. Its translation: CANSPAPGAGELFF.

With respect to this clonotype: Without the conserved terminal phenylalanine or tryptophan, this CDR3 likely stems from a read error. V is TRBV7-8 and J is TRBJ2-7, with no clear D. The CDR3 runs to 15 residues. Germline lookup yields CDR1 SGHVS and CDR2 FQNEAQ. Trimming cost V 1 base and J 2 bases, with 12 bases left between them. CDR3 in amino acids: CASSLGSPAAYEQYY. The CDR3 nucleotides are TGTGCCAGCAGCTTAGGTTCCCCGGCCGCCTACGAGCAGTACTAC.